These 6 T cell receptor beta chains came from one sample sequenced in a study of radiotherapy plus CTLA-4 blockade in lung cancer. Profiled with immunoSEQ multiplex PCR; TCRdb holds only in-frame clones, not every one. This table holds around 80,000 clones, just under 75% found once. The material sequenced was peripheral blood, taken from a patient treated with radiotherapy plus ipilimumab. These receptors were collected from a human donor with non-small cell lung cancer whose response to radiotherapy plus ipilimumab could not be evaluated.

This rearrangement joins TRBV7-8 to TRBJ2-7; 9 bases map to TRBD1. Germline CDR1 is SGHVS and CDR2 is FQNEAQ. V lost 1 base, J lost 3 bases, and 7 bases stayed unmatched. The CDR3 has 16 amino acids. In DNA form, the CDR3 reads TGTGCCAGCAGCTTAGGGGTGCGGACAGGGGTCTACGAGCAGTACTTC. It is translated as CASSLGVRTGVYEQYF.

The rearrangement uses TRBV12-5 and TRBJ2-5; D is possibly TRBD2 (6 bases). The V end lost 4 bases, the J end lost 3 bases, and 15 bases lay between the germline ends. The CDR3 is 15 residues long. Germline loops: CDR1 LGHNT, CDR2 FRNRAP. CDR3 bases: TGTGCTAGTGGTTCCGGCGGAGGGTTAGAAGAGACCCAGTACTTC. Its translation: CASGSGGGLEETQYF.

This clone has only one observation. CDR3 residues: CASSLWSQADTQYF. CDR3 nucleotide sequence: TGTGCCAGCAGCTTGTGGTCGCAGGCGGATACGCAGTATTTT. The chain recombines TRBV5-4 with TRBJ2-3; D is ambiguous. This CDR3 contains 14 residues. CDR1 and CDR2 from the germline V gene are SGHNT and YYREEE (reference sequence). V was shortened by 1 base and J by 6 bases, with 12 bases between the two germline ends.

V usage is TRBV6-5 and J usage is TRBJ1-5; 7 bases agree with TRBD1. The V and J ends lost 4 bases and 6 bases, in that order; junction bases with no gene match: 9. This CDR3 is 15 amino acids long. CDR1 is MNHEY and CDR2 is SVGAGI in the germline V gene. CDR3 nucleotide sequence: TGTGCCAGCAGTTCCGGGACAGCCGAAGGTCAGCCCCAGCATTTT. Protein: CASSSGTAEGQPQHF.

CDR3 coding DNA: TGTGCCAGCAGTACGGAGTACACCATATATTTT. This encodes CASSTEYTIYF. This chain connects TRBV6-1 to TRBJ1-3; D remains unclear. The CDR3 covers 11 residues. Trimming shortened V by 5 bases and J by 8 bases, and 7 bases separated the two germline ends. Germline V lookup: CDR1 MNHNS, CDR2 SASEGT.

The chain has TRBV4-3 and TRBJ2-3; 7 nucleotides agree with TRBD1. V was pared by 4 bases and J by 2 bases, with 9 bases of the junction left unmatched. The CDR3 runs 16 residues. Looked up from germline, CDR1 is LGHNA and CDR2 is YSLEER. The CDR3 loop reads CASSPRTGELTDTQYF. Here the CDR3 DNA reads TGCGCCAGCAGCCCCCGGACAGGAGAACTCACAGATACGCAGTATTTT.